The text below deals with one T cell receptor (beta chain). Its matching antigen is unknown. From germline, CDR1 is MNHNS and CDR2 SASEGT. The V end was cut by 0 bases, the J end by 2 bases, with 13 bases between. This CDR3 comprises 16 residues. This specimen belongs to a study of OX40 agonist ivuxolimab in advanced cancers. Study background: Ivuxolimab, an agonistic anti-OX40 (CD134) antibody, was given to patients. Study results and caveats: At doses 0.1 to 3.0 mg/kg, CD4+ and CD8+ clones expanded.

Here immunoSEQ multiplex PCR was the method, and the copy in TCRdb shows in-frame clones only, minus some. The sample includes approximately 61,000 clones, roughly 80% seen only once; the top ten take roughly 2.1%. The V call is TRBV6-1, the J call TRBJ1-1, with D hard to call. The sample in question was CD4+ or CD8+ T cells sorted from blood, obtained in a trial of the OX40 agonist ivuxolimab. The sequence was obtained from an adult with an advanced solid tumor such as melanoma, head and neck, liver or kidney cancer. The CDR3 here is CASSEALVPVNTEAFF. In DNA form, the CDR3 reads TGTGCCAGCAGTGAAGCGCTCGTCCCCGTCAACACTGAAGCTTTCTTT.